The 21 T cell receptor beta chains reported below all come from one sample, sequenced in a study of blood T cell repertoires in COVID-19 (dated by TCRdb to the early 2020s). To prepare the library, the immunoSEQ multiplex PCR assay was applied. What TCRdb holds here is the immuneACCESS table cut down to in-frame rearrangements. Part of the clones is not present; checked against another copy, under half of the missing clones reflect an unresolved V gene, and the others are unexplained. The sample includes about 99,000 clones, with over 65% observed a single time. Over 20% of the sample is held by the ten biggest clonotypes. The specimen was peripheral blood. The receptors originated from a man between 60 and 75 years old with acute or convalescent COVID-19.

V usage is TRBV5-1 and J usage is TRBJ2-6; D unclear. This CDR3 is built from 16 residues. Germline V gene lookup returns CDR1 SGHRS and CDR2 YFSETQ. With 4 bases removed from V and 0 bases from J, the gap between germline ends came to 11 bases. As DNA, the CDR3 is TGCGCCAGCAGCGGTGATCCTATCTCTGGGGCCAACGTCCTGACTTTC. Translation gives CASSGDPISGANVLTF.

The chain couples TRBV6-2 or TRBV6-3 to TRBJ1-2; D might be TRBD1 (6 bases). The length of the CDR3 is 16 residues. CDR1 MNHEY and CDR2 SVGEGT come from the germline V gene. V lost 2 bases, J lost 8 bases, and 21 bases lay in between. The CDR3 coding sequence is TGTGCCAGCAGTTACGCCGGTATCAACAGGGTTGAGGGCTACACCTTC. As protein: CASSYAGINRVEGYTF.

This sequence joins TRBV7-8 and TRBJ2-1, with 7 bases aligning to TRBD2. CDR1 and CDR2 (germline): SGHVS, FQNEAQ. Trimming took 5 bases from V and 8 from J; bases not matched to a gene: 9. This CDR3 contains 14 residues. This CDR3 is CASSPRTRIHEQFF. The CDR3 DNA follows: TGTGCCAGCAGCCCCCGGACTAGGATCCATGAGCAGTTCTTC.

The V gene is TRBV12-3 or TRBV12-4, the J gene TRBJ2-3; no reliable D call. V lost 1 base and J 4 bases, leaving 6 bases between the germline ends. The CDR3 is 13 amino acids. The CDR3 DNA follows: TGTGCCAGCAGTTTAGAAACGGCAGATACGCAGTATTTT. The encoded protein is CASSLETADTQYF.

The chain is built from TRBV28 and TRBJ2-1; D is possibly TRBD2 (6 bases). The V end was cut by 5 bases, the J end by 6 bases, with 14 bases between. Germline V CDR1 and CDR2: MDHEN, SYDVKM. This CDR3 comprises 14 residues. CDR3: CASSRTGTVNEQFF. The CDR3 nucleotides are TGTGCCAGCAGTCGGACCGGGACTGTCAATGAGCAGTTCTTC.

The DNA of the CDR3 is TGTGCCACCAGTGACTCGGGAAGCTCCCCGGGGCATTTT. This sequence encodes CATSDSGSSPGHF. The chain employs TRBV24-1 and TRBJ1-5; D is unresolved. Trimming left V 4 bases short and J 15 bases short, with 18 bases between. Germline V gene lookup returns CDR1 KGHDR and CDR2 SFDVKD. The CDR3 has 13 residues.

The chain couples TRBV4-1 to TRBJ2-1; 7 bases align to TRBD1. Germline V CDR1 and CDR2: MGHRA, YSYEKL. Trimming cost V 0 bases and J 9 bases; bases outside gene matches: 2. There are 13 residues in the CDR3. The CDR3 sequence is CASSQEDRSEQFF. CDR3 nucleotide sequence: TGCGCCAGCAGCCAAGAGGACAGGAGTGAGCAGTTCTTC.

The chain employs TRBV5-4 and TRBJ1-6; D might be TRBD1 (6 bases). The CDR3 is made up of 15 amino acids. CDR1 is SGHNT, CDR2 YYREEE, per germline (reference sequence). V was cut by 4 bases and J by 8 bases, with 16 bases left in between. This chain's CDR3 is CASSDHREGYSPLHF. Written as DNA, the CDR3 is TGTGCCAGCAGCGACCACAGGGAGGGTTATTCACCCCTCCACTTT.

The chain couples TRBV6-4 to TRBJ2-4, with 7 bases identical to TRBD1. In germline, CDR1 is MRHNA, CDR2 SNTAGT. This CDR3 region has 14 residues. The CDR3 region is CGGPEGQAKNIQYF. CDR3 bases: TGTGGAGGACCAGAGGGACAGGCCAAAAACATTCAGTACTTC.

The chain combines TRBV11-3 with TRBJ2-2; D might be TRBD1 (6 bases). Germline V gene data show CDR1 as SGHNT and CDR2 as YENEEA. V lost 6 bases to trimming and J lost 4 bases, with 18 bases between them. The CDR3 loop spans 16 amino acids. Written as DNA, the CDR3 is TGTGCCAGCAGACAAACCAGGGGCGGACGCACCGGGGAGCTGTTTTTT. Its translation is CASRQTRGGRTGELFF.

This clone was seen only once. V usage is TRBV10-2 and J usage is TRBJ1-4; D not certain. Per germline, CDR1 WSHSY and CDR2 SAAADI. Trimming took off 6 bases at V and 1 base at J, with 9 bases between the two ends. This CDR3 has 14 amino acids. The CDR3 spells CASSPPLTNEKLFF. In DNA, the CDR3 is TGCGCCAGCAGCCCCCCCTTAACTAATGAAAAACTGTTTTTT.

V usage is TRBV5-8 and J usage is TRBJ1-5; no clear D. The germline CDR1 and CDR2 sequences are SGHTS and YDEGEE. The CDR3 totals 14 residues. Trimming stripped 3 bases from V and 4 bases from J, with 11 bases between. The CDR3 loop is CASSYGRENQPQHF. As DNA, the CDR3 is TGTGCCAGCAGCTACGGACGGGAGAATCAGCCCCAGCATTTT.

CDR3: CASSQDLVRLAKNIQYF. CDR3 nucleotide sequence: TGTGCCAGCAGCCAAGATCTAGTCCGTCTAGCCAAAAACATTCAGTACTTC. V usage is TRBV4-2 and J usage is TRBJ2-4; D is undetermined. CDR1 is LGHNA and CDR2 is YNFKEQ in the germline V gene. The CDR3 totals 17 residues. V was trimmed by 0 bases and J by 0 bases, leaving 12 bases between them.

The CDR3 loop is CASSKALSRRGCNQPQHF. Here the CDR3 DNA reads TGTGCCAGCAGCAAAGCGCTTTCCCGGCGCGGTTGCAATCAGCCCCAGCATTTT. The V and J genes are TRBV21-1 and TRBJ1-5. TRBV21-1 is termed a pseudogene. This CDR3 contains 18 residues.

The table lists this clone with a count of one. The chain is built from TRBV28 and TRBJ1-3; D gene ambiguous. V gave up 5 bases and J gave up 4 bases, with 9 bases separating them. There are 13 residues in the CDR3. Germline V gene sequence: CDR1 MDHEN, CDR2 SYDVKM. The CDR3 DNA is TGTGCCAGCAGTAGGGAGGTCGGAAACACCATATATTTT. This codes for CASSREVGNTIYF.

The chain employs TRBV5-6 and TRBJ1-1; 10 bases line up with TRBD1. V gave up 4 bases and J gave up 2 bases; unmatched junction bases: 8. CDR3 size: 16 residues. The germline CDR1 and CDR2 sequences are SGHDT and YYEEEE. For the CDR3, the DNA is TGTGCCAGCAGCGCCGGGACAGGGGATATCAACACTGAAGCTTTCTTT. Its protein is CASSAGTGDINTEAFF. Full variable domain (outside the CDR3, taken from reference TRBV5-6 and TRBJ1-1): DAGVTQSPTHLIKTRGQQVTLRCSPKSGHDTVSWYQQALGQGPQFIFQYYEEEERQRGNFPDRFSGHQFPNYSSELNVNALLLGDSALYLCASSAGTGDINTEAFFGQGTRLTVV.

The rearrangement uses TRBV9 and TRBJ2-1, with a tentative D call TRBD2 (5 bases). CDR1 SGDLS and CDR2 YYNGEE come from the germline V gene. The CDR3 has 13 residues. Deletions cut 1 base from V and 5 bases from J, with 7 bases between. CDR3 in amino acids: CASSVTGNNEQFF. CDR3 DNA sequence: TGTGCCAGCAGCGTAACGGGGAACAATGAGCAGTTCTTC.

CDR3 nucleotides: TGTGCCAGCAGTTACGGGCAGGGGGCGGGTACGCAGTATTTT. This translates into CASSYGQGAGTQYF. V and J are TRBV6-5 and TRBJ2-3; 8 nucleotides match TRBD1. V lost 2 bases and J lost 8; bases outside the gene matches: 6. CDR1 and CDR2 from the germline V gene are MNHEY and SVGAGI. The CDR3 totals 14 residues.

This chain connects TRBV5-4 to TRBJ1-6; maybe TRBD1 (6 bases). V was pared by 1 base and J by 7 bases, with 9 bases between. The germline CDR1 and CDR2 sequences are SGHNT and YYREEE (reference sequence). CDR3 length equals 14 residues. The DNA of the CDR3 is TGTGCCAGCAGCTTGACAGGGACGAATTCACCCCTCCACTTT. Its translation is CASSLTGTNSPLHF. Combining the CDR3 with reference TRBV5-4 and TRBJ1-6 gives the whole variable domain ETGVTQSPTHLIKTRGQQVTLRCSSQSGHNTVSWYQQALGQGPQFIFQYYREEENGRGNFPPRFSGLQFPNYSSELNVNALELDDSALYLCASSLTGTNSPLHFGNGTRLTVT.

The rearrangement uses TRBV5-4 and TRBJ2-5, with TRBD2 identical over 12 bases. This CDR3 contains 15 residues. J lost 5 bases, V lost 4 bases, and 6 bases had no gene match. In germline, CDR1 is SGHNT, CDR2 YYREEE (reference sequence). CDR3 protein: CASSPGLAGRETQYF. DNA of the CDR3: TGTGCCAGCAGCCCAGGACTAGCGGGACGGGAGACCCAGTACTTC. Full variable domain (rest looked up from reference TRBV5-4 and TRBJ2-5): ETGVTQSPTHLIKTRGQQVTLRCSSQSGHNTVSWYQQALGQGPQFIFQYYREEENGRGNFPPRFSGLQFPNYSSELNVNALELDDSALYLCASSPGLAGRETQYFGPGTRLLVL.

CDR3 residues: CASSRNLDRQDGELFF. The DNA for the CDR3 is TGTGCCAGCAGCCGAAACCTCGACCGGCAGGACGGGGAGCTGTTTTTT. This chain connects TRBV11-3 to TRBJ2-2; D remains ambiguous. The CDR3 runs 16 residues. V was cut by 5 bases and J by 7 bases, with 20 bases left in between. The V gene's germline CDR1 is SGHNT and CDR2 YENEEA.